The clone carrying this T cell receptor (beta chain) was seen once. Its cognate antigen is unknown. The sample belongs to a study of Ad26.COV2.S vaccination and SARS-CoV-2 variants. Study-wide results and caveats: Relative to placebo recipients, vaccine recipients exhibited elevated spike-specific TCR breadth. Vaccine and placebo recipients had similar non-spike TCR breadth. CD8+ and CD4+ T cells specific for spike reportedly responded with substantial breadth after vaccination.

CDR3 length: 16 amino acids. Germline CDR1 and CDR2: MGHRA and YSYEKL. V shed 1 base, J shed 4 bases, and the junction held 6 bases outside the gene matches. Treatment described: about 20 received Ad26.COV2.S at low or high dose, single or two shots; 5 received placebo; per-sample allocation not given. Collection of samples fell on day 63 after the first vaccine or placebo injection. This table comes from immunoSEQ multiplex PCR, and its TCRdb copy is limited to in-frame clones, with some not included. The table shows hundreds of thousands of clones, with about 93% occurring only once. The chain recombines TRBV4-1 with TRBJ2-1; 8 nucleotides align to TRBD2. This TCR came from a person aged 18-60 years who received the Ad26.COV2.S COVID-19 vaccine or a placebo. The starting material was peripheral blood, obtained in a trial of Ad26.COV2.S vaccine versus placebo. The CDR3 nucleotides are TGCGCCAGCAGCCAAGTCTGGCCTAGCGGGTACAATGAGCAGTTCTTC. Amino acids: CASSQVWPSGYNEQFF.